What follows are 7 T cell receptor beta chains derived from one specimen sequenced in a study of cytomegalovirus exposure and HLA in healthy donors. Primers: 60 Vbeta forward and 13 Jbeta reverse. Clones were sequenced by immunoSEQ multiplex PCR, and TCRdb holds only the in-frame ones, with some missing. Of roughly 98,000 clones detected, around 73% appear once; the ten largest clones hold around 3%. The sample taken for sequencing was PBMCs. All receptors come from a man in his forties or fifties in good health and CMV-seronegative.

The chain's CDR3 is CASRPGTGSQETQYF. CDR3 coding DNA: TGTGCCAGCAGGCCCGGGACAGGGAGTCAAGAGACCCAGTACTTC. The J gene is TRBJ2-5, the V gene TRBV28; 9 bases agree with TRBD1. The junction had 7 bases not matched to a gene; V was cut back by 6 bases and J by 2 bases. Germline CDR1 and CDR2: MDHEN and SYDVKM. The CDR3 is 15 amino acids.

Here the CDR3 DNA reads TGTGCCAGTAGTATGGGTCAAACAGGGGGCTATGGCTACACCTTC. Translating gives CASSMGQTGGYGYTF. The V call is TRBV19, the J call TRBJ1-2; 8 bases match TRBD1. The CDR3 is 15 residues long. Germline loops: CDR1 LNHDA, CDR2 SQIVND (reference sequence). V lost 3 bases, J lost 4 bases, and 7 bases stayed unmatched.

This chain joins TRBV4-1 and TRBJ2-1; 8 bases fit TRBD2. The CDR3 is 19 residues long. Germline V gene lookup returns CDR1 MGHRA and CDR2 YSYEKL. V was clipped by 0 bases and J by 0 bases; unmatched bases: 10. The CDR3 spells CASSQEGGGPLGSYNEQFF. CDR3 bases: TGCGCCAGCAGCCAAGAAGGCGGGGGGCCCCTCGGCTCCTACAATGAGCAGTTCTTC.

This chain links TRBV11-2 with TRBJ1-2, with a tentative D call TRBD1 (6 bases). CDR1 is SGHAT, CDR2 FQNNGV, per germline. CDR3 size: 14 residues. Trimming cost V 1 base and J 2 bases, with 8 bases left between them. The CDR3 DNA reads TGTGCCAGCAGCTTAGTCACAGGGAACTATGGCTACACCTTC. Translated: CASSLVTGNYGYTF.

This chain joins TRBV11-2 and TRBJ2-7, with D maybe TRBD1 (5 bases). The CDR3 extends over 12 amino acids. Germline loops: CDR1 SGHAT, CDR2 FQNNGV. V dropped 1 base and J dropped 8 bases, with 9 bases sitting between them. The CDR3 spells CASSLVGAQQYF. The CDR3 nucleotides read TGTGCCAGCAGCTTAGTAGGGGCCCAGCAGTACTTC.

The chain carries TRBV21-1 and TRBJ1-1; TRBD1 was called by the table and not checked on the DNA. TRBV21-1 is given as a pseudogene. CDR3 length equals 12 residues. CDR3 amino acids: CASLTVHTEAFF. The CDR3 DNA sequence: TGTGCCAGCTTAACAGTCCACACTGAAGCTTTCTTT.

The V gene is TRBV28, the J gene TRBJ2-7, with D perhaps TRBD1 (6 bases). V was pared by 6 bases and J by 7 bases, with 22 bases between. The CDR3 loop spans 15 amino acids. The germline V gene encodes CDR1 MDHEN and CDR2 SYDVKM. CDR3 region: CASRSGDTLAREQYF. CDR3 sequence (DNA): TGTGCCAGCAGGAGTGGGGACACCCTCGCCCGGGAGCAGTACTTC.